Listed here is a single T cell receptor (beta chain). What it recognizes is unknown. This record comes from a study of cytomegalovirus exposure and HLA in healthy donors. Overall study context: The platform used for the roughly 130 validation repertoires matched that of the roughly 630 first-cohort repertoires, a later analysis reported.

Study results and limitations: High specificity and sensitivity for cytomegalovirus status were reported for the classifier. Cytomegalovirus-associated status was assigned to roughly 160 TCR beta chains. According to a subsequent analysis, TCR clusters identified in the first cohort showed a tendency to co-occur across the approximately 120 validation repertoires.

Trimming cost V 6 bases and J 0 bases, with 12 bases left between them. Germline CDR1 reads LGHNT; CDR2 reads FRNRAP. The CDR3 totals 14 residues. The table came from immunoSEQ multiplex PCR; TCRdb's copy has only in-frame clones and leaves some out. The sample comprises 170,000 or so clones, 84% of which are singletons, and 2.5% to 3% rests with the top ten. This receptor was identified in a woman between 18 and 29 years old in good health and CMV-seropositive. The chain couples TRBV12-5 to TRBJ2-7, with D possibly matching TRBD2 (6 bases). Input material: PBMCs. For the CDR3, the DNA is TGTGCTAGTGGGCAGGGACTTCTCTCCTACGAGCAGTACTTC. Protein sequence: CASGQGLLSYEQYF.